This TCR beta chain was recovered during a study of vaccination effects on CD4 cells after COVID-19. Study background: Every participant took two doses of the BNT162b2 or mRNA-1273 vaccine.

General observations from the study: Researchers reported few convalescent patients and no early post-infection timepoints in the study. Pronounced clonal contraction occurred in clones induced by infection and by vaccine late after vaccination.

Assay: immunoSEQ multiplex PCR; the TCRdb copy retains only in-frame clones and omits some. The data contain about 41,000 clones, roughly 70% of them singletons. A note on this clone: The antigen remains undetermined.

Before sequencing, viral peptide pools were used by the ViraFEST assay to expand antigen-specific CD4+ T cells. CD4+ T cell isolation took place after approximately ten days of culture. Absence of prior SARS-CoV-2 infection characterized the vaccine recipients, who showed negative nucleocapsid antibodies. IL-2 at 9 to 10 IU/ml and peptides at roughly 10 ug/ml were added to cultured PBMC, approximately 2.2 million per well. The CDR3 is 11 residues long. Trimming stripped 4 bases from V and 4 bases from J, with 4 bases between. Germline-derived CDR1 and CDR2 are SGDLS and YYNGEE. The sequences come from CD4+ T cells from PBMCs cultured with HCoV-OC43 spike peptides, collected before COVID-19 vaccination. Specified subset: HCoV-OC43 spike overlapping peptide pool stimulation. The chain links TRBV9 to TRBJ2-3; D remains ambiguous. The clonotype originates from a human donor who received a COVID-19 vaccine. In nucleotides, the CDR3 is TGTGCCAGCAGCATAGCAGATACGCAGTATTTT. Encoded protein: CASSIADTQYF.